This TCR beta chain was sequenced in a study of radiotherapy plus CTLA-4 blockade in lung cancer. Sequenced by immunoSEQ multiplex PCR; TCRdb stores in-frame clones only, minus some. The sample holds 90,000 or so clones; about 86% are singletons and the top ten take about 2%. Germline V gene lookup returns CDR1 LNHDA and CDR2 SQIVND (reference sequence). V was pared by 4 bases and J by 3 bases, with 3 bases of the junction left unmatched. This CDR3 comprises 15 residues. The sample was peripheral blood, taken from a patient treated with radiotherapy plus ipilimumab. The J gene is TRBJ2-3, the V gene TRBV19; the match to TRBD2 covers 11 bases. The source is a human donor with non-small cell lung cancer who had a partial response to radiotherapy plus ipilimumab. The CDR3 region has the DNA TGTGCCAGTAGTACCCTAGCGGGAGGAACAGATACGCAGTATTTT. Protein: CASSTLAGGTDTQYF. Using reference TRBV19 and TRBJ2-3 for the parts outside the CDR3, the full variable domain is DGGITQSPKYLFRKEGQNVTLSCEQNLNHDAMYWYRQDPGQGLRLIYYSQIVNDFQKGDIAEGYSVSREKKESFPLTVTSAQKNPTAFYLCASSTLAGGTDTQYFGPGTRLTVL.